The 4 T cell receptor beta chains below come from one sample, sequenced in a study of post-analysis software for immune sequencing data (dated by TCRdb to the mid-2010s). Which antigens these TCRs recognize remains unknown. The library was generated by PCR. The data were produced on an Illumina HiSeq 2500. To reduce PCR and sequencing biases, unique molecular identifiers were incorporated into the TCR beta cDNA libraries. The public reads were reprocessed in TCRdb via fastp at Q25 and MiXCR, keeping in-frame beta chains. Rows with one shared CDR3 protein collapse into an entry with the most common genes and DNA. The sample records under 200,000 distinct CDR3 sequences, over 25% of which are singletons. The ten top clones hold more than 3% of the sample. The investigation overall reported the following: Several TRBV segments, including TRBV5-6, TRBV5-1 and TRBV20-1, were significantly more frequent in patients than controls.

Sequenced sample: blood. These TCRs come from a girl under 18 with multiple sclerosis.

This clonotype was counted a few times. The V call is TRBV15, the J call TRBJ2-1; 9 bases align to TRBD2. CDR1 and CDR2 (germline): LNHNV, YYDKDF (reference sequence). The CDR3 sequence is 15 residues long. The J segment lost 5 bases and the V segment lost 3 bases, leaving 5 bases of the junction unmatched. The CDR3, as DNA: TGTGCCACCAGCAGTCATCGGACTAGCGACAATGAGCAGTTCTTC. Translated, it gives CATSSHRTSDNEQFF.

This clonotype came up many times. Here the CDR3 reads CASSPREGAALEQFF. The CDR3 region has the DNA TGTGCCAGCAGCCCCCGGGAGGGGGCGGCCTTGGAGCAGTTCTTC. V gene TRBV7-8 combines with J gene TRBJ2-1; D may be TRBD2 (8 bases). Looked up from germline, CDR1 is SGHVS and CDR2 is FQNEAQ. The V and J ends lost 5 bases and 10 bases respectively, with 21 bases between them. The CDR3 consists of 15 residues.

This clonotype was seen ten or more times. The V gene is TRBV5-1, the J gene TRBJ2-1, with no clear D. Trimming cost V 4 bases and J 4 bases, with 15 bases left between them. CDR3 length: 15 amino acids. The germline gives CDR1 SGHRS, CDR2 YFSETQ. The CDR3 spells CASSPDAAVYNEQFF. As DNA, the CDR3 is TGCGCCAGCAGCCCGGATGCGGCTGTATACAATGAGCAGTTCTTC.

This chain connects TRBV18 to TRBJ1-5; D unresolved. In germline, CDR1 is KGHSH, CDR2 LQKENI. This CDR3 spans 15 amino acids. V was trimmed by 2 bases and J by 1 base, leaving 9 bases between them. DNA of the CDR3: TGTGCCAGCTCACCAGGCGACCCCAGCAATCAGCCCCAGCATTTT. This codes for CASSPGDPSNQPQHF.